Shown below are 24 T cell receptor beta chains from a single sample sequenced in a study of metastatic and nonmetastatic thyroid tumors. Not a single patient had been given any form of treatment at any point before undergoing thyroid surgery. TCRdb called clones again from the PCR reads with MiXCR. The sample has about 15,000 clones, 25% to 30% seen once. What was sequenced was tumor tissue. The receptors here all came from a male donor with papillary thyroid cancer or a benign thyroid nodule (not recorded which). Some clones in this sample may be carry-over from other donors' samples.

V usage is TRBV20-1 and J usage is TRBJ2-2; 7 positions match TRBD2. The J segment lost 3 bases and the V segment lost 4 bases, leaving 5 bases of the junction unmatched. The CDR3 is made up of 14 amino acids. Germline values: CDR1 DFQATT, CDR2 SNEGSKA (reference sequence). In DNA form, the CDR3 reads TGCAGTGCTAAGGCTAGCGGCGACACCGGGGAGCTGTTTTTT. Translation: CSAKASGDTGELFF.

This clone was picked up many times. The chain links TRBV14 to TRBJ1-2; D unclear. V was cut by 3 bases and J by 2 bases, with 10 bases left in between. Germline CDR1 and CDR2: SGHDN and FVKESK. This CDR3 has 14 residues. The CDR3 sequence is CASSHTRFNYGYTF. CDR3 bases: TGTGCCAGCAGCCATACTAGGTTCAACTATGGCTACACCTTC. Complete variable domain (other parts from reference TRBV14 and TRBJ1-2): EAGVTQFPSHSVIEKGQTVTLRCDPISGHDNLYWYRRVMGKEIKFLLHFVKESKQDESGMPNNRFLAERTGGTYSTLKVQPAELEDSGVYFCASSHTRFNYGYTFGSGTRLTVV.

This clone came up many times. V and J are TRBV2 and TRBJ2-7, with D hard to call. V lost 6 bases and J 4 bases, leaving 13 bases between the germline ends. Per germline, CDR1 SNHLY and CDR2 FYNNEI. The CDR3 loop spans 13 amino acids. The DNA of the CDR3 is TGTGCCAGCAGAGACTCTCTCCAATACGAGCAGTACTTC. Translation gives CASRDSLQYEQYF.

About this clone itself: The CDR3 does not close with the conserved phenylalanine or tryptophan, likely indicating a read error. The DNA is omitted, as the CDR3 cannot be located on it reliably, and the CDR3 follows TCRdb's listing. J is TRBJ2-7 and V is TRBV6-1; the table's D call, TRBD1, was not checked against the DNA. The length of the CDR3 is 13 amino acids, counting both ends. The germline gives CDR1 MNHNS, CDR2 SASEGT. The CDR3 reads CASAPGGAGEQHC.

This chain joins TRBV28 and TRBJ2-1; no firm D call. The V gene's germline CDR1 is MDHEN and CDR2 SYDVKM. This CDR3 is built from 11 residues. V lost 6 bases to trimming and J lost 4 bases, with 4 bases between them. The CDR3 DNA follows: TGTGCCAGCAGGGGGTACAATGAGCAGTTCTTC. Protein: CASRGYNEQFF. Together with reference TRBV28 and TRBJ2-1, the CDR3 gives the full variable domain: DVKVTQSSRYLVKRTGEKVFLECVQDMDHENMFWYRQDPGLGLRLIYFSYDVKMKEKGDIPEGYSVSREKKERFSLILESASTNQTSMYLCASRGYNEQFFGPGTRLTVL.

This clone was counted a single time. A read error is likely, as this CDR3 ends without the conserved phenylalanine or tryptophan. The rearrangement joins TRBV20-1 to TRBJ2-7; D is unresolved. Germline V CDR1 and CDR2: DFQATT, SNEGSKA (reference sequence). This CDR3 has 13 amino acids. V gave up 3 bases and J gave up 5 bases, with 14 bases separating them. CDR3 DNA sequence: TGCAGTGCTAGGAACGCGAGACGGAACGAGCAGTACATC. Translation: CSARNARRNEQYI.

This rearrangement joins TRBV9 to TRBJ1-6; 10 bases are a match to TRBD1. The CDR3 runs to 17 residues. Germline CDR1 reads SGDLS; CDR2 reads YYNGEE. Unmatched junction bases numbered 3, after V lost 3 bases and J lost 0 bases. CDR3 region: CASSGGQGSSYNSPLHF. The CDR3 DNA follows: TGTGCCAGCAGCGGGGGACAGGGGAGCTCCTATAATTCACCCCTCCACTTT. Combining the CDR3 with reference TRBV9 and TRBJ1-6 gives the whole variable domain DSGVTQTPKHLITATGQRVTLRCSPRSGDLSVYWYQQSLDQGLQFLIQYYNGEERAKGNILERFSAQQFPDLHSELNLSSLELGDSALYFCASSGGQGSSYNSPLHFGNGTRLTVT.

Many counts were recorded for this clone. The chain has TRBV4-2 and TRBJ2-3, with a possible D match to TRBD2 (6 bases). Germline values: CDR1 LGHNA, CDR2 YNFKEQ. CDR3 length: 16 residues. The ends were cut back, 6 bases at V and 0 bases at J, with 16 bases in the middle. The DNA for the CDR3 is TGTGCCAGCAGTCTACTGGGTAGCGGAAGCACAGATACGCAGTATTTT. Protein sequence: CASSLLGSGSTDTQYF.

At least ten counts were recorded for this clone. V usage is TRBV2 and J usage is TRBJ1-2; D remains ambiguous. V lost 2 bases and J lost 3, with 10 bases in between. The germline CDR1 and CDR2 sequences are SNHLY and FYNNEI. CDR3 length: 14 amino acids. CDR3 nucleotides: TGTGCCAGCAGTGAAATCATTGGCGACTATGGCTACACCTTC. It yields the protein CASSEIIGDYGYTF.

The chain employs TRBV18 and TRBJ1-2, with a weak D call TRBD1 (5 bases). CDR3 length: 13 amino acids. The germline V and J ends were trimmed by 3 bases and 10 bases, with 15 bases remaining between them. Germline CDR1 and CDR2: KGHSH and LQKENI. The CDR3 spells CASSPSGEPSYTF. The CDR3 bases are TGTGCCAGCTCACCCTCGGGGGAGCCTTCCTACACCTTC.

This clone was seen ten or more times. The rearrangement uses TRBV11-2 and TRBJ2-7, with 8 nucleotides matching TRBD2. Germline V gene lookup returns CDR1 SGHAT and CDR2 FQNNGV. The CDR3 is 13 amino acids. The V gene end was trimmed by 5 bases and the J gene end by 5 bases; junction bases not matched to a gene: 5. The CDR3 reads CASSRGLEDEQYF. The CDR3 DNA sequence: TGTGCCAGCAGCCGGGGACTAGAAGACGAGCAGTACTTC.

For the CDR3, the DNA is TGCAGTGCGGCCGGGAGTGGAAATGGCTACACCTTC. This sequence encodes CSAAGSGNGYTF. The chain uses TRBV20-1 and TRBJ1-2; D remains ambiguous. Germline lookup yields CDR1 DFQATT and CDR2 SNEGSKA (reference sequence). The ends were cut back, 6 bases at V and 6 bases at J, with 14 bases in the middle. The CDR3 contains 12 residues.

This clone came up many times. The chain uses TRBV6-1 and TRBJ1-3, with a weak D call TRBD1 (5 bases). Germline values: CDR1 MNHNS, CDR2 SASEGT. V dropped 7 bases and J dropped 4 bases, with 14 bases sitting between them. The CDR3 spans 14 residues. CDR3 protein: CASMFLGQGNTIYF. The CDR3 bases are TGTGCCAGCATGTTTTTGGGGCAGGGAAACACCATATATTTT.

This clone was observed at least ten times. The chain combines TRBV15 with TRBJ2-5; weak D call: TRBD1 (6 bases). The CDR3 is 16 residues long. Trimming removed 1 base at V and 4 bases at J, with 16 bases between. Germline V gene lookup returns CDR1 LNHNV and CDR2 YYDKDF (reference sequence). CDR3 protein: CATSRGQGRGSETQYF. The CDR3, as DNA: TGTGCCACCAGCAGAGGGCAGGGCAGGGGATCAGAGACCCAGTACTTC.

This clone was counted between two and nine times. Mismatch with germline at one junction end may stem from a read error. This sequence joins TRBV28 and TRBJ2-7; no definite D call. The length of the CDR3 is 11 residues. Germline V lookup: CDR1 MDHEN, CDR2 SYDVKM. This chain's CDR3 is CASESSYEKYF. CDR3 sequence (DNA): TGTGCCAGCGAAAGCTCCTACGAGAAGTACTTC.

This clone was seen many times. The chain has TRBV2 and TRBJ1-4, with a weak D call TRBD1 (5 bases). The V gene's germline CDR1 is SNHLY and CDR2 FYNNEI. The CDR3 length is 15 residues. Trimming stripped 2 bases from V and 2 bases from J, with 9 bases between. CDR3 sequence: CASSEPRGTNEKLFF. As DNA, the CDR3 is TGTGCCAGCAGTGAACCCCGGGGCACTAATGAAAAACTGTTTTTT. Using reference TRBV2 and TRBJ1-4 for the parts outside the CDR3, the full variable domain is EPEVTQTPSHQVTQMGQEVILRCVPISNHLYFYWYRQILGQKVEFLVSFYNNEISEKSEIFDDQFSVERPDGSNFTLKIRSTKLEDSAMYFCASSEPRGTNEKLFFGSGTQLSVL.

This clone has more than one count but fewer than ten. The chain combines TRBV6-2 or TRBV6-3 with TRBJ1-5, with D uncertain. The V end lost 2 bases, the J end lost 2 bases, and 4 bases lay between the germline ends. This CDR3 is built from 13 residues. CDR1 and CDR2 from the germline V gene are MNHEY and SVGEGT. CDR3: CASSYEGNQPQHF. The DNA for the CDR3 is TGTGCCAGCAGTTACGAGGGCAATCAGCCCCAGCATTTT.

V gene TRBV28 combines with J gene TRBJ2-1; no reliable D call. The germline V gene encodes CDR1 MDHEN and CDR2 SYDVKM. The CDR3 sequence is 14 residues long. V was shortened by 7 bases and J by 3 bases, with 13 bases between the two germline ends. The CDR3 loop is CASTFSWDYNEQFF. The CDR3 DNA follows: TGTGCCAGCACTTTCTCGTGGGACTACAATGAGCAGTTCTTC.

The chain uses TRBV20-1 and TRBJ2-7; either TRBD1 or TRBD2 may supply D (5 bases each). The CDR3 consists of 14 residues. V lost 8 bases and J 2 bases, leaving 19 bases between the germline ends. The germline gives CDR1 DFQATT, CDR2 SNEGSKA (reference sequence). The CDR3 region has the DNA TGCAGTTCCCGGGGCAGCGGTGTGGCCTACGAGCAGTACTTC. Translating it yields CSSRGSGVAYEQYF.

About this clone: Germline and junction disagree at one end, which may indicate a read error. The chain joins TRBV27 to TRBJ2-3; 7 nucleotides match TRBD1. Germline CDR1 and CDR2: MNHEY and SMNVEV (reference sequence). The CDR3 is 14 residues long. The CDR3 DNA is TGTGCCAGCAGTGCCGACAGGGCTACAGATACGCAGTCTTTT. Translation: CASSADRATDTQSF.

The J gene is TRBJ1-1, the V gene TRBV7-2; no definite D call. The germline V gene encodes CDR1 SGHTA and CDR2 FQGNSA. V was clipped by 5 bases and J by 0 bases, with 7 bases between them. The CDR3 is made up of 13 amino acids. CDR3 protein: CASSVNLNTEAFF. CDR3 in DNA: TGTGCCAGCAGCGTAAACCTGAACACTGAAGCTTTCTTT.

There are many counts of this clone. The chain uses TRBV7-8 and TRBJ1-6; D gene ambiguous. Germline V gene lookup returns CDR1 SGHVS and CDR2 FQNEAQ. The CDR3 sequence is 11 residues long. V was cut by 4 bases and J by 8 bases, with 3 bases left in between. CDR3 residues: CASSYDSPLHF. CDR3 nucleotides: TGTGCCAGCAGCTACGATTCACCCCTCCACTTT. Drawing the rest from reference TRBV7-8 and TRBJ1-6, the complete variable domain is GAGVSQSPRYKVAKRGQDVALRCDPISGHVSLFWYQQALGQGPEFLTYFQNEAQLDKSGLPSDRFFAERPEGSVSTLKIQRTQQEDSAVYLCASSYDSPLHFGNGTRLTVT.

This clone came up many times. The chain uses TRBV27 and TRBJ1-5; D ambiguous. The CDR3 consists of 13 residues. Trimming stripped 6 bases from V and 7 bases from J, with 13 bases between. Per germline, CDR1 MNHEY and CDR2 SMNVEV (reference sequence). DNA of the CDR3: TGTGCCAGCAGCACCCGGGAAGGGCAGCCCCAGCATTTT. This translates into CASSTREGQPQHF.

This clone was detected ten times or more. The CDR3 sequence: CASSQNTEAFF. Here the CDR3 DNA reads TGTGCCAGCAGCCAGAACACTGAAGCTTTCTTT. V gene TRBV4-2 combines with J gene TRBJ1-1; D gene unclear. The V gene's germline CDR1 is LGHNA and CDR2 YNFKEQ. V was pared by 3 bases and J by 1 base, with 0 bases between. This CDR3 is built from 11 residues.